The clone carrying this TCR beta chain was observed at least ten times. The length of the CDR3 is 16 residues. CDR1 is PRHDT and CDR2 is FYEKMQ in the germline V gene (reference sequence). Deletions cut 0 bases from V and 0 bases from J, with 8 bases between. Then a second PCR, running roughly 7 to 11 cycles, was carried out with a sample-barcoded 5' primer and a J-beta primer mix. TCRdb passed the 5' RACE reads through MiXCR, listing each CDR3 protein once. The table records approximately 900,000 distinct CDR3 sequences, approximately 32% of them present only once. Isolated per sample were at least 6 million PBMCs. The sample belongs to a study of blood T cells in healthy people across ages. These sequences were also reported in another study, on T cells of mothers and their children.

Sequenced material: blood. This TCR came from a woman in her forties in good health. The chain has TRBV13 and TRBJ1-4; the D gene is possibly TRBD1 (5 bases). CDR3: CASSLGGTATNEKLFF. CDR3 in DNA: TGTGCCAGCAGCTTAGGGGGGACTGCAACTAATGAAAAACTGTTTTTT.